This T cell receptor (beta chain) was observed in a study of blood T cell repertoires in COVID-19. About the study: COVID-19 samples collected from the United States, Italy and Spain covered acute and convalescent phases. Sources were T cells, B-cell-depleted T cells, or PBMCs; the material itself was cDNA or gDNA.

Per the authors' pipeline: Estimation of nucleated cell counts relied on the amplification of reference gene primers. The data were produced by immunoSEQ multiplex PCR, yet TCRdb's version contains in-frame clones alone and is incomplete. V and J calls and clone size are given by that table; D and trimming were obtained from the DNA. The data show about 320,000 clones, 89% seen once. This CDR3 contains 11 residues. V gave up 3 bases and J gave up 5 bases, with 5 bases separating them. The germline V gene has CDR1 SGHRS and CDR2 YFSETQ. The origin of this receptor is a man younger than 35 who had recovered from COVID-19. The V and J genes are TRBV5-1 and TRBJ2-5, with D perhaps matching TRBD2 (5 bases). The specimen sequenced was peripheral blood. The CDR3 here is CASSWEETQYF. In nucleotides, the CDR3 is TGCGCCAGCAGCTGGGAGGAGACCCAGTACTTC.